This T cell receptor (beta chain) was recovered during a study of shared clonotypes between healthy human individuals. The V end lost 5 bases, the J end lost 5 bases, and 21 bases lay between the germline ends. This CDR3 region has 16 residues. CDR1 and CDR2 from the germline V gene are SEHNR and FQNEAQ (reference sequence). Method: immunoSEQ multiplex PCR; TCRdb's copy keeps in-frame clones and lacks some. The table lists a few hundred thousand clones, roughly 95% of them singletons, with approximately 0.1% in the top ten. The naive CD8 population came from CD45RO-negative cells selected for CCR7, without terminally differentiated effector memory CD45RA+ cells.

The material sequenced was naive CD8+ T cells sorted from blood. V and J are TRBV7-9 and TRBJ2-5; D might be TRBD1 or TRBD2, each matching 5 bases. This TCR was sampled from a woman aged 25 to 39 in good health. CDR3 sequence: CASSQGREQRPETQYF. CDR3 bases: TGTGCCAGCAGCCAGGGCCGGGAACAGCGTCCGGAGACCCAGTACTTC.